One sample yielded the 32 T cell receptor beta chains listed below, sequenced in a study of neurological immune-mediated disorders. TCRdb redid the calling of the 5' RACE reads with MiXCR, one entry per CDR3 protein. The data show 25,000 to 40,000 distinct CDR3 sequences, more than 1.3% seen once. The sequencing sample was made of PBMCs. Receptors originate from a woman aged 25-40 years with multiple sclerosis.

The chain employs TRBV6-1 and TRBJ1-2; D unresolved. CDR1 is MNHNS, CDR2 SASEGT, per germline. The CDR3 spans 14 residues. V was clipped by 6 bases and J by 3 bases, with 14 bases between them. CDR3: CASRAFGIYYGYTF. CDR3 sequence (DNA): TGTGCCAGCAGAGCCTTTGGGATTTACTATGGCTACACCTTC.

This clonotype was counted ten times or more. The CDR3 loop is CASKSGQLNTEAFF. For the CDR3, the DNA is TGTGCCAGCAAGTCGGGACAACTTAACACTGAAGCTTTCTTT. The chain employs TRBV6-6 and TRBJ1-1; D might be TRBD1 (6 bases). The germline V gene has CDR1 MNHNY and CDR2 SVGAGI (reference sequence). Trimming removed 7 bases from V and 2 bases from J, with 14 bases in between. The CDR3 length is 14 residues.

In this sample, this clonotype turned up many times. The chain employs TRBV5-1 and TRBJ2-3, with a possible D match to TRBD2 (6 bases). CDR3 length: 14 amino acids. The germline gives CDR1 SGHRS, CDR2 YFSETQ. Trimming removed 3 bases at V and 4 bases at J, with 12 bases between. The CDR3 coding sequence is TGCGCCAGCAGCTGGAGGGGCCTCCCAGATACGCAGTATTTT. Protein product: CASSWRGLPDTQYF.

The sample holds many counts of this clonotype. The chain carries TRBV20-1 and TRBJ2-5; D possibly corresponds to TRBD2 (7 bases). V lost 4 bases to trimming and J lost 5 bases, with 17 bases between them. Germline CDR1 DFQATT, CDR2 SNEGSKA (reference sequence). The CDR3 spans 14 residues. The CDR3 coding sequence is TGCAGTGCTACCAGGGCGGGGGCAGGGGAGACCCAGTACTTC. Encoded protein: CSATRAGAGETQYF.

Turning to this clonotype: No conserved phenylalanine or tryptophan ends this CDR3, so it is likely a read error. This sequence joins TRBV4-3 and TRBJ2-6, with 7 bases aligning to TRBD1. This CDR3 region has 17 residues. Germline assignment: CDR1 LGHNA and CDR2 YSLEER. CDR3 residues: CASSQGQSIAGANVLTC. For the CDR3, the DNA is TGCGCAAGCAGCCAGGGACAGTCCATTGCGGGGGCCAACGTCCTGACTTGC.

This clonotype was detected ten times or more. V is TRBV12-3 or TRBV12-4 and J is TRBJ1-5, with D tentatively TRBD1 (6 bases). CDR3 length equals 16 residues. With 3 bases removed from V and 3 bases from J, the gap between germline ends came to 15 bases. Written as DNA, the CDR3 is TGTGCCAGCAGTTTTGGCACCGGGACATCCAATCAGCCCCAGCATTTT. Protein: CASSFGTGTSNQPQHF.

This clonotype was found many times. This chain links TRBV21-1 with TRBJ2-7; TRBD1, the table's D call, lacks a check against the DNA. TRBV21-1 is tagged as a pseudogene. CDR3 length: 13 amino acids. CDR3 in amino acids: CARRQGELHEQYF. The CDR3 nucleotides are TGTGCCAGGAGACAGGGTGAACTACACGAGCAGTACTTC.

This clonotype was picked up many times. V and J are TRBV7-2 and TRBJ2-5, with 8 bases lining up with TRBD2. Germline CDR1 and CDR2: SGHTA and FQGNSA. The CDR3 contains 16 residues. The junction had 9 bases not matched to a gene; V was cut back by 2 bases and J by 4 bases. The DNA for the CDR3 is TGTGCCAGCAGCTTAACCGGGACTAGGAAAAGAGAGACCCAGTACTTC. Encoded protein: CASSLTGTRKRETQYF.

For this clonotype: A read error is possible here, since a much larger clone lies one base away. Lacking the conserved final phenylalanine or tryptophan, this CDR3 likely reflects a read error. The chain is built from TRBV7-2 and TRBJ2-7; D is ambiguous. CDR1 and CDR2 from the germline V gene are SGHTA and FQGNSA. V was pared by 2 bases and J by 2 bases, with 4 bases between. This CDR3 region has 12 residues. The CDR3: CASSLPTYEQYC. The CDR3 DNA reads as TGTGCCAGCAGCTTACCCACCTACGAGCAGTACTGC.

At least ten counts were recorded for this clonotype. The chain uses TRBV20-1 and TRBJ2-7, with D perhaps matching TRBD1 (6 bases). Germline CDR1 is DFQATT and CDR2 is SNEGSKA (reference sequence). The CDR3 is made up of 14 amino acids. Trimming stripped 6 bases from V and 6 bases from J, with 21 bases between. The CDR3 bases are TGCAGTGCCAAAACAGGGTACGAGAGTAGCGAGCAGTACTTC. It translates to CSAKTGYESSEQYF.

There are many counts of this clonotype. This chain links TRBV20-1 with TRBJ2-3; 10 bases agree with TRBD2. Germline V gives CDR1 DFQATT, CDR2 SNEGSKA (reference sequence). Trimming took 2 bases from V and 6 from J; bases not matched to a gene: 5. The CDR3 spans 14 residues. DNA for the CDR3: TGCAGTGCTAGACTAGCGGGGGCCGGGGATACGCAGTATTTT. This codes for CSARLAGAGDTQYF.

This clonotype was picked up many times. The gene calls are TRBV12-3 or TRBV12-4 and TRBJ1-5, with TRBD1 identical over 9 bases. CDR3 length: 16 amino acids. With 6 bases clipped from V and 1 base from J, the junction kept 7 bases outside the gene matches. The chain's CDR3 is CASSQGQGRSNQPQHF. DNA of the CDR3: TGTGCCAGCAGCCAGGGACAGGGTCGAAGCAATCAGCCCCAGCATTTT.

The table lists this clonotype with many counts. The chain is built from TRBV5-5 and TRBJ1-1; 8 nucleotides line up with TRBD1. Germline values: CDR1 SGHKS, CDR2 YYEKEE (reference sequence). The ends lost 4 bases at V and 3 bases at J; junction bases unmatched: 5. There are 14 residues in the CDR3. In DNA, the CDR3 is TGTGCCAGCAGCGCCGAGGACAGGGACACTGAAGCTTTCTTT. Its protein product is CASSAEDRDTEAFF.

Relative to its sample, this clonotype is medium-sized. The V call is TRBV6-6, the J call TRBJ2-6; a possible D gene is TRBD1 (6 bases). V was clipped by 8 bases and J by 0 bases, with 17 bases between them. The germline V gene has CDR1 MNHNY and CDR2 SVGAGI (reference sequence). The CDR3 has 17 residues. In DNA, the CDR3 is TGTGCCAGCTCCACCAGGGGCCTTAGCTCTGGGGCCAACGTCCTGACTTTC. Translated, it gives CASSTRGLSSGANVLTF.

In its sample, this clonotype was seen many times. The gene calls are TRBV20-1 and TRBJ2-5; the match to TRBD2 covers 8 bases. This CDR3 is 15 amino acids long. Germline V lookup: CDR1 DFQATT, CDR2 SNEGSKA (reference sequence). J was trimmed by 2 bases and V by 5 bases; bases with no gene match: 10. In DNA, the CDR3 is TGCAGTGCTCCCGCCGCGGGGGGTGCTCAAGAGACCCAGTACTTC. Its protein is CSAPAAGGAQETQYF.

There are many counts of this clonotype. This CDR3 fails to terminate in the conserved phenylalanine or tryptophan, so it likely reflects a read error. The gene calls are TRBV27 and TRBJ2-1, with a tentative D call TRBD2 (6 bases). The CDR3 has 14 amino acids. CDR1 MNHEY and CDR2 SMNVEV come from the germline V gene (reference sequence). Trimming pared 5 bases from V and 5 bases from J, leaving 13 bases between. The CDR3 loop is CASSPIAVHNEQFC. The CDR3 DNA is TGTGCCAGCAGTCCCATAGCGGTTCACAATGAGCAGTTCTGC.

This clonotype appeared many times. For the CDR3, the DNA is TGTGCCAGCAGCCAAGACTTCCGGAGCACTGAAGCTTTCTTT. The encoded protein is CASSQDFRSTEAFF. The V gene is TRBV4-2, the J gene TRBJ1-1; no clear D gene. The CDR3 is made up of 14 amino acids. V lost 0 bases and J lost 4, with 9 bases in between. Per the germline V gene, CDR1 is LGHNA and CDR2 is YNFKEQ.

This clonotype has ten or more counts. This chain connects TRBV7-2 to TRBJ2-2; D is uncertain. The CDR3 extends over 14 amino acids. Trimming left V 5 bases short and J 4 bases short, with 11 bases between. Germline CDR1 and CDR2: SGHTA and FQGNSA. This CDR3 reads CASSPRLGTGELFF. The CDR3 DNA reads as TGTGCCAGCAGCCCCCGACTGGGCACCGGGGAGCTGTTTTTT.

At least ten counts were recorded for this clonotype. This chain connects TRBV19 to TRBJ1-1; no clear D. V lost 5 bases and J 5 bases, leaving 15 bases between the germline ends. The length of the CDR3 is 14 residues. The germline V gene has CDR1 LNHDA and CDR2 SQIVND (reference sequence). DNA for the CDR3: TGTGCCAGTAGTCCTCTCCGCATAGGGACTGAAGCTTTCTTT. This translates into CASSPLRIGTEAFF.

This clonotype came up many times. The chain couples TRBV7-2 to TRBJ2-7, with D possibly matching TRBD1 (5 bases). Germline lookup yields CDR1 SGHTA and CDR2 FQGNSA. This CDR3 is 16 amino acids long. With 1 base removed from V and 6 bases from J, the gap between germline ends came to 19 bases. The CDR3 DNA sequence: TGTGCCAGCAGCTTAGGCCAGGGAAGCTCCGCAGGCGAGCAGTACTTC. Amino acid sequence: CASSLGQGSSAGEQYF.

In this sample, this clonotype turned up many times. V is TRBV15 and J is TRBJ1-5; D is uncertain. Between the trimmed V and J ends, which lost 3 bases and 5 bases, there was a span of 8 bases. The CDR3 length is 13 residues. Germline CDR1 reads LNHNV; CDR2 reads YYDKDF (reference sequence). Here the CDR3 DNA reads TGTGCCACCAGCAGGGAAAATGATCAGCCCCAGCATTTT. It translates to CATSRENDQPQHF.

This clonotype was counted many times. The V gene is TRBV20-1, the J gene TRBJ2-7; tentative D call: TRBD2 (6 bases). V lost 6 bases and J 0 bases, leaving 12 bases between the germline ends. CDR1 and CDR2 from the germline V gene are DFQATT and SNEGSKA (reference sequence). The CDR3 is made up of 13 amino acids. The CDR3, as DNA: TGCAGTGCCCGCGGGACCGCCTCCTACGAGCAGTACTTC. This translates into CSARGTASYEQYF.

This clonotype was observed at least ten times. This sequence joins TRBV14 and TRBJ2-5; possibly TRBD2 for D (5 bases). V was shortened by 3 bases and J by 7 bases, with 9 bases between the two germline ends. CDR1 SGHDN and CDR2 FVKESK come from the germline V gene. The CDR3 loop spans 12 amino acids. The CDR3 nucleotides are TGTGCCAGCAGCCAGCAAGGGAGGACCCAGTACTTC. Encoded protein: CASSQQGRTQYF.

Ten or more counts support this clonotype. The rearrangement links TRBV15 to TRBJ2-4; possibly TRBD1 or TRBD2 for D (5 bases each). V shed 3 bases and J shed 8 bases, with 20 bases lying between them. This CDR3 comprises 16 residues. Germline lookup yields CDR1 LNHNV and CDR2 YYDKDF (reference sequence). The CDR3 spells CATSSLRGGGRDIQYF. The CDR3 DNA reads TGTGCCACCAGCAGCCTCCGGGGTGGGGGTCGGGACATTCAGTACTTC. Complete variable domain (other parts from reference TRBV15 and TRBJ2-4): DAMVIQNPRYQVTQFGKPVTLSCSQTLNHNVMYWYQQKSSQAPKLLFHYYDKDFNNEADTPDNFQSRRPNTSFCFLDIRSPGLGDTAMYLCATSSLRGGGRDIQYFGAGTRLSVL.

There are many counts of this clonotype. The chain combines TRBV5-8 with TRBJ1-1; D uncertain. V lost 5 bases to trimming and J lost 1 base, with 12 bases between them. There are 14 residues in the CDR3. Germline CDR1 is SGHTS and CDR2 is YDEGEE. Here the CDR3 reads CASRVAGTNTEAFF. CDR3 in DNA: TGTGCCAGCAGGGTCGCAGGTACGAACACTGAAGCTTTCTTT.

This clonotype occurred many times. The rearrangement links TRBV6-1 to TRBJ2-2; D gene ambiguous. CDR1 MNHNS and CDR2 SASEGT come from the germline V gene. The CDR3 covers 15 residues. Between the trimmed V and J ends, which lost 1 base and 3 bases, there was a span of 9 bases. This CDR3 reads CASSEGWTDTGELFF. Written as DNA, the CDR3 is TGTGCCAGCAGTGAAGGTTGGACGGACACCGGGGAGCTGTTTTTT.

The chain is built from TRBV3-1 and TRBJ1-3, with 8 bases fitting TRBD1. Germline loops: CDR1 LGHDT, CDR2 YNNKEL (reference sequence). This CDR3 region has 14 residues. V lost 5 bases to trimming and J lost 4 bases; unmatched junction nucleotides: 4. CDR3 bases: TGTGCCAGCAGCGCCCGGGACAGGGGAAACACCATATATTTT. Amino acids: CASSARDRGNTIYF.

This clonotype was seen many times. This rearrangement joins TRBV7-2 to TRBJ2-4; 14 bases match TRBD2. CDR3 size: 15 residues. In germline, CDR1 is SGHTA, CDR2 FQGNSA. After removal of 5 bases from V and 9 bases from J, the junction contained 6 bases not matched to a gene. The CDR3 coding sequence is TGTGCCAGCAGCGTGACTAGCGGGGGGGCGGGCATTCAGTACTTC. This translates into CASSVTSGGAGIQYF. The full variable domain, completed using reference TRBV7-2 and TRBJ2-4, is GAGVSQSPSNKVTEKGKDVELRCDPISGHTALYWYRQSLGQGLEFLIYFQGNSAPDKSGLPSDRFSAERTGGSVSTLTIQRTQQEDSAVYLCASSVTSGGAGIQYFGAGTRLSVL.

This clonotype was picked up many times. DNA for the CDR3: TGTGCCAGCAGCTCTAGGAGGGGGGAGCTGTTTTTT. Translation gives CASSSRRGELFF. V and J are TRBV7-7 and TRBJ2-2, with D possibly TRBD2 on 5 matching bases. The germline V and J ends were trimmed by 4 bases and 8 bases, with 8 bases remaining between them. Germline CDR1 is SSHAT and CDR2 is FNYEAQ (reference sequence). The CDR3 totals 12 residues.

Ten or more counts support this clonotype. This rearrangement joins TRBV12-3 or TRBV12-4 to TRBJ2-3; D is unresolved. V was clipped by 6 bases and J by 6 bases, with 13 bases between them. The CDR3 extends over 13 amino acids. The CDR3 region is CASSPTVGDTQYF. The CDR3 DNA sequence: TGTGCCAGCAGCCCAACCGTGGGTGATACGCAGTATTTT.

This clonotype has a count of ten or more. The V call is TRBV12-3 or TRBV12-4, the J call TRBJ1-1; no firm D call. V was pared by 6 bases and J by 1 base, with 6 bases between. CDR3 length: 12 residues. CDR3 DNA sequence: TGTGCCAGCAGCCGGCCGAACACTGAAGCTTTCTTT. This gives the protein CASSRPNTEAFF.

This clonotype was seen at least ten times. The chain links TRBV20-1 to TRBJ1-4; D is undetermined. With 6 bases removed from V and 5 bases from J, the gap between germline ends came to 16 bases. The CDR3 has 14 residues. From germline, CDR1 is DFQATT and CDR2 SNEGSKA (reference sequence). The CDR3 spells CSAKRPAWNEKLFF. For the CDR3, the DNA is TGCAGTGCAAAACGACCAGCGTGGAATGAAAAACTGTTTTTT.